This T cell receptor beta chain was retrieved from a study of T cell repertoires in cytomegalovirus infection. Study overall: Both CMV infection and a matching HLA type were indicated by public TCR beta signatures. Study-level points and caveats: What dominated the ex vivo response were HLA-C-restricted CMV-specific TCR beta clonotypes.

MiXCR, run by TCRdb on the reads, gives a single entry per CDR3 protein. The sample lists 150,000 to 200,000 distinct CDR3 sequences, around an eighth occurring once. J was trimmed by 0 bases and V by 7 bases; bases with no gene match: 12. CDR3 length: 17 amino acids. Germline loops: CDR1 LNHDA, CDR2 SQIVND (reference sequence). This clonotype was detected ten times or more. Its antigen is still unknown. The gene calls are TRBV19 and TRBJ1-5, with 7 bases matching TRBD1. This sequence originates from a human donor in good health (CMV status not recorded). Some clones in this sample may be carry-over from other donors' samples. Sequenced material: PBMCs. The CDR3 DNA reads as TGTGCCAGTACCCCAAACGGGGACAGTTATAGCAATCAGCCCCAGCATTTT. It is translated as CASTPNGDSYSNQPQHF.